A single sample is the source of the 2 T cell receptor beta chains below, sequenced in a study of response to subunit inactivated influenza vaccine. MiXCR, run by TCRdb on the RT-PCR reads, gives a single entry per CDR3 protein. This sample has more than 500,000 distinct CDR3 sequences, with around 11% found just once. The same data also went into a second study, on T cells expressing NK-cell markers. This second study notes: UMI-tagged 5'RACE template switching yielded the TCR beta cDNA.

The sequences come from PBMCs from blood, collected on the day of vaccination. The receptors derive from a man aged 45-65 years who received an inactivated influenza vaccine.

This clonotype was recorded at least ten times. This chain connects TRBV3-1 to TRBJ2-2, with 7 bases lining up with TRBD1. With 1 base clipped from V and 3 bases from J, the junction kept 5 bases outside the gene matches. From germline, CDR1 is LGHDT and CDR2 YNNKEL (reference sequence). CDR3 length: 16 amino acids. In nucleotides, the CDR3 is TGTGCCAGCAGCCAAGCCGGGACAGTTTACACCGGGGAGCTGTTTTTT. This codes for CASSQAGTVYTGELFF. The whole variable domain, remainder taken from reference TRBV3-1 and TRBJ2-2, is DTAVSQTPKYLVTQMGNDKSIKCEQNLGHDTMYWYKQDSKKFLKIMFSYNNKELIINETVPNRFSPKSPDKAHLNLHINSLELGDSAVYFCASSQAGTVYTGELFFGEGSRLTVL.

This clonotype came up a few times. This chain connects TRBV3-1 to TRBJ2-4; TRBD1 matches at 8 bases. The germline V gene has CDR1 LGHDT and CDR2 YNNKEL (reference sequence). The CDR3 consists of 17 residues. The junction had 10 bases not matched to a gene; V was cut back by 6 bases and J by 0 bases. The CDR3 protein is CASRRTGLLLAKNIQYF. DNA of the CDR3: TGTGCCAGCAGACGGACAGGGTTATTACTAGCCAAAAACATTCAGTACTTC.